The clone carrying this T cell receptor (beta chain) was observed a few times. Its antigen is currently unknown. TCRdb re-called the 5' RACE reads through MiXCR, storing one row per CDR3 protein. The sample has fewer than 500,000 distinct CDR3 sequences, around 22% seen once. Germline V lookup: CDR1 GTSNPN, CDR2 SVGIG (reference sequence). Trimming stripped 2 bases from V and 5 bases from J, with 9 bases between. The CDR3 totals 12 residues. These data originate in a study of CD8 T cells in ankylosing spondylitis. Overall study findings and caveats: Matched synovial fluid from ankylosing spondylitis patients was reported to be enriched for disease-linked clones. A TCR beta motif of 7 to 9 highly homologous variants seemed to mark ankylosing spondylitis blood.

This receptor was identified in a male donor with ankylosing spondylitis. The sample was blood, either unsorted or a sorted T cell fraction (not recorded which). The chain employs TRBV30 and TRBJ1-1, with D hard to call. The CDR3 DNA reads TGTGCCTGGAGTCGGGTGCGGACTGAAGCTTTCTTT. Translating it yields CAWSRVRTEAFF.